Detailed here is one T cell receptor beta chain. Unique molecular identifiers featured in how the TCRbeta library was prepared. TCRdb itself ran the PCR reads through MiXCR, one entry per CDR3 protein. The sample records about half a million distinct CDR3 sequences, approximately 12% being singletons. The sample comes from a study of T-cell reconstitution after alpha-beta-depleted transplantation in children. The CDR3 loop spans 15 amino acids. The V and J ends lost 3 bases and 4 bases respectively, with 15 bases between them. Germline lookup yields CDR1 SEHNR and CDR2 FQNEAQ (reference sequence). This sequence joins TRBV7-9 and TRBJ2-5; weak D call: TRBD2 (6 bases). This material consisted of PBMCs from the stem cell graft donor, taken from the stem cell graft. The sequence was obtained from a human donor who donated a stem cell graft to a child with combined immunodeficiency. This CDR3 is CASSFGTYLLETQYF. The DNA of the CDR3 is TGTGCCAGCAGCTTCGGGACTTACCTTTTAGAGACCCAGTACTTC.